This TCR beta chain was documented in a study of cytomegalovirus exposure and HLA in healthy donors. V shed 3 bases, J shed 5 bases, and the junction held 9 bases outside the gene matches. This CDR3 is built from 16 residues. Germline V gene data show CDR1 as SGHTA and CDR2 as FQGTGA. Regarding this clone: The antigen remains undetermined.

Notes on the study in general: There was a cluster of highly shared sequence variants that was likely a sequencing artifact.

PCR primers comprised 60 Vbeta and 13 Jbeta primers. TCRdb's copy holds only in-frame clones and misses some; the assay was immunoSEQ multiplex PCR. This sample has around 200,000 clones, with 55% to 65% found just once. This chain connects TRBV7-3 to TRBJ2-1; 8 nucleotides align to TRBD2. The sample consisted of PBMCs. This TCR was sampled from a man aged 35-49 years in good health and CMV-seronegative. In DNA form, the CDR3 reads TGTGCCAGCAGCTTGGTAGCGGGAATCTTTCACAATGAGCAGTTCTTC. Its translation is CASSLVAGIFHNEQFF. The full variable domain, completed using reference TRBV7-3 and TRBJ2-1, is GAGVSQTPSNKVTEKGKYVELRCDPISGHTALYWYRQSLGQGPEFLIYFQGTGAADDSGLPNDRFFAVRPEGSVSTLKIQRTERGDSAVYLCASSLVAGIFHNEQFFGPGTRLTVL.